This T cell receptor (beta chain) was sequenced for a study of cytomegalovirus exposure and HLA in healthy donors. This clone appeared once. The germline CDR1 and CDR2 sequences are SGHRS and YFSETQ. The CDR3 sequence is 14 residues long. Trimming shortened V by 0 bases and J by 4 bases, and 9 bases separated the two germline ends. The study ran its PCR with 60 Vbeta and 13 Jbeta primers. Here immunoSEQ multiplex PCR was the method, and the copy in TCRdb shows in-frame clones only, minus some. The sample lists approximately 97,000 clones, around 80% occurring once. The source is a man between 40 and 49 years old in good health and CMV-seropositive. The sequenced sample was PBMCs. The chain uses TRBV5-1 and TRBJ2-3; no clear D gene. The CDR3 loop is CASSLASSPDTQYF. CDR3 sequence (DNA): TGCGCCAGCAGCTTGGCCAGTTCCCCAGATACGCAGTATTTT.